This T cell receptor beta chain was identified in a study of regulatory T cells in long-lasting Graves disease. Study-wide background: Persistent cases took antithyroid drugs over 5 years and stayed TSH receptor antibody positive. General study results and limits: The TCR repertoire of persistent Graves' patients was less diverse than that of newly diagnosed ones. Under persistent disease, TRBV28, TRBJ1-2 and TRBJ2-5 were used preferentially.

iRepertoire HTBI primers and Arm-PCR of CDR3 regions built TCR beta libraries. TCRdb re-called the multiplex PCR reads with MiXCR, one entry per CDR3 protein. The sample has approximately 400,000 distinct CDR3 sequences; around 24% are singletons. Time point meaning: persistent/refractory GD, antithyroid drugs over 5 years with positive TRAb. RNA from PBMCs was the source of the TCR library. Around 10 milliliters of peripheral blood were drawn into EDTA tubes. The germline V and J ends were trimmed by 0 bases and 6 bases, with 11 bases remaining between them. Germline V CDR1 and CDR2: SEHNR, FQNEAQ (reference sequence). The CDR3 is 14 amino acids. The sample holds a few counts of this clonotype. Its antigen is unidentified.

The sequenced sample was peripheral blood mononuclear cells (PBMCs), obtained when the disease was refractory, from a patient treated with antithyroid drugs. The TCR was taken from a female donor with Graves disease. This chain links TRBV7-9 with TRBJ1-1, with a weak D call TRBD1 (5 bases). Written as DNA, the CDR3 is TGTGCCAGCAGCTTAGCGAGGTGGGACTCTGAAGCTTTCTTT. This sequence encodes CASSLARWDSEAFF.